A selection of T cell receptor beta chains follows, all from one sample in a study of memory CD4+ T cells and cytomegalovirus serostatus. Some clones are missing from TCRdb's copy, which holds only in-frame ones; the method was immunoSEQ multiplex PCR. The sample yields about 75,000 clones, just under 80% seen once. The sample taken for sequencing was memory CD4+ T cells from blood. Receptors were obtained from an adult in good health and CMV-seropositive. The CDR3 runs from the conserved cysteine through the conserved F or W. The order of the fields is V gene, D gene, J gene, CDR3 length, clone size, CDR3 DNA, CDR3 protein. The D gene is left open where the match is weak. Size is stated for part of the rows, as once, few or many counts, or as a class when the clone is expanded.

>TRBV5-4|.|TRBJ1-1|14|.
TGTGCCAGCAGCTTAATGGCCCAAGACACTGAAGCTTTCTTT
CASSLMAQDTEAFF
>TRBV7-6|.|TRBJ2-7|15|.
TGTGCCAGCAGCTTGGGGGGGGCAGCAGTCGGCGAGCAGTACTTC
CASSLGGAAVGEQYF
>TRBV30|.|TRBJ1-5|14|few
TGTGCCTGGAGTCTTCCCGAGAGCAATCAGCCCCAGCATTTT
CAWSLPESNQPQHF
>TRBV19|TRBD1|TRBJ1-2|13|once
TGTGCCACCCTTCGGGACAGGGTTGGCGGCTACACCTTC
CATLRDRVGGYTF
>TRBV6-1|.|TRBJ1-1|13|.
TGTGCCAGCAGTCGGAGCCCGGACACTGAAGCTTTCTTT
CASSRSPDTEAFF
>TRBV27|TRBD1|TRBJ1-3|15|.
TGTGCCAGCAGTCGCCAGGGGGACCCAGGAAACACCATATATTTT
CASSRQGDPGNTIYF
>TRBV30|.|TRBJ2-1|14|few
TGTGCCTGGAGTAAGGGGGAACCCTACAATGAGCAGTTCTTC
CAWSKGEPYNEQFF
>TRBV5-5|TRBD1|TRBJ2-5|14|once
TGTGCCAGCAGAGCGGACAGGGCCGAAGAGACCCAGTACTTC
CASRADRAEETQYF
>TRBV7-9|.|TRBJ2-3|15|once
TGTGCCAGCACCCGAGTTAGATTTAGCACAGATACGCAGTATTTT
CASTRVRFSTDTQYF
>TRBV6-4|.|TRBJ2-3|15|.
TGTGCCAGCAAATCTAGGACCACTAGCACAGATACGCAGTATTTT
CASKSRTTSTDTQYF
>TRBV7-2|.|TRBJ2-1|14|.
TGTGCCAGCACCAGTGCAACCCTCTACAATGAGCAGTTCTTC
CASTSATLYNEQFF
>TRBV7-6|.|TRBJ1-1|11|.
TGTGCCAGCAGCTTAGGGGGCCCTGCTTTCTTT
CASSLGGPAFF
>TRBV14|.|TRBJ1-1|16|.
TGTGCCAGCAGTCCCAAGGGGCAGGAAAGGAACACTGAAGCTTTCTTT
CASSPKGQERNTEAFF
>TRBV11-1|.|TRBJ2-2|14|.
TGTGCCAGCAGCCCTTCCCCGGGCACCGGGGAGCTGTTTTTT
CASSPSPGTGELFF
>TRBV10-3|TRBD1|TRBJ1-1|15|.
TGTGCCATCAGTGAGGACAGGGGGAGGAACACTGAAGCTTTCTTT
CAISEDRGRNTEAFF
>TRBV29-1|.|TRBJ2-2|13|.
TGCAGCGTTGACAGGGGCTCAACCGGGGAGCTGTTTTTT
CSVDRGSTGELFF
>TRBV28|.|TRBJ1-4|10|.
TGTGCCAGCAGTAATGAAAAACTGTTTTTT
CASSNEKLFF
>TRBV29-1|.|TRBJ2-3|13|.
TGCAGCGTTGAGCCTCCGAGCACAGATACGCAGTATTTT
CSVEPPSTDTQYF
>TRBV6-6|.|TRBJ1-1|13|.
TGTGCCAGCAGGCGGTACGGGGACACTGAAGCTTTCTTT
CASRRYGDTEAFF
>TRBV18|.|TRBJ1-5|14|.
TGTGCCAGCTCACCTGGGGCAGGGAATCAGCCCCAGCATTTT
CASSPGAGNQPQHF
>TRBV29-1|TRBD1|TRBJ1-1|15|.
TGCAGCGTTGAACCGGGACAGAGATTGAACACTGAAGCTTTCTTT
CSVEPGQRLNTEAFF
>TRBV10-3|.|TRBJ1-4|16|.
TGTGCCATCAGTGAGTCGACACAGGCTAATAATGAAAAACTGTTTTTT
CAISESTQANNEKLFF
>TRBV5-1|.|TRBJ2-2|15|few
TGCGCCAGCGGTCAAGTTCCTCCCGTCACCGGGGAGCTGTTTTTT
CASGQVPPVTGELFF
>TRBV7-6|.|TRBJ1-5|15|few
TGTGCCAGCAGTAGTAGGGGCAATAGCAATCAGCCCCAGCATTTT
CASSSRGNSNQPQHF
>TRBV7-9|.|TRBJ2-5|13|.
TGTGCCAGCAGCCCAACCACAGGAGAGACCCAGTACTTC
CASSPTTGETQYF
>TRBV27|.|TRBJ1-6|13|.
TGTGCCAGCAGTACCATGGGTAATTCACCCCTCCACTTT
CASSTMGNSPLHF